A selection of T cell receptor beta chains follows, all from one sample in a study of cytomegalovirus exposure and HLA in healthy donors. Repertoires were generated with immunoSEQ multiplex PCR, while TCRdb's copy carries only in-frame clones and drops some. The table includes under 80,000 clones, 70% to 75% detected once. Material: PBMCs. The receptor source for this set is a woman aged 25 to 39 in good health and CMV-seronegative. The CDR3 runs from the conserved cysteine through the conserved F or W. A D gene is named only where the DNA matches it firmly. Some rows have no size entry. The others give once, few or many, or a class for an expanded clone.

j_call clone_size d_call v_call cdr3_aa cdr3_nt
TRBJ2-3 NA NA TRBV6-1 CASSVMGVTMAADTQYF TGTGCCAGCAGTGTTATGGGAGTTACTATGGCCGCAGATACGCAGTATTTT
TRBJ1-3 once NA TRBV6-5 CASSYSREAGNTIYF TGTGCCAGCAGTTACTCGAGGGAGGCTGGAAACACCATATATTTT
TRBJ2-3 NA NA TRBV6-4 CASSDSGATDTQYF TGTGCCAGCAGTGACTCGGGGGCCACAGATACGCAGTATTTT
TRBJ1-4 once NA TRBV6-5 CASRQGSATNEKLFF TGTGCCAGCAGACAGGGTTCGGCAACTAATGAAAAACTGTTTTTT
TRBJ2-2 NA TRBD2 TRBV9 CASSPRLAGWTTGELFF TGTGCCAGCAGCCCGCGACTAGCGGGATGGACCACCGGGGAGCTGTTTTTT
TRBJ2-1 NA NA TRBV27 CASSDSGVSYNEQFF TGTGCCAGCAGTGATTCAGGGGTTTCCTACAATGAGCAGTTCTTC
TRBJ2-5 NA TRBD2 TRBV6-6 CASSALAGSGETQYF TGTGCCAGCAGTGCGCTAGCGGGATCTGGAGAGACCCAGTACTTC
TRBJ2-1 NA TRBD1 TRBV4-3 CASSQDAVQGALNEQFF TGCGCCAGCAGCCAAGATGCGGTACAGGGGGCCCTCAATGAGCAGTTCTTC
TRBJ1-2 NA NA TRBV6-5 CASSYSRGERYGYTF TGTGCCAGCAGTTACTCAAGGGGCGAACGGTATGGCTACACCTTC
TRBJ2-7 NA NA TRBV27 CASSFLPDIYEQYF TGTGCCAGCAGTTTCCTCCCTGACATTTACGAGCAGTACTTC
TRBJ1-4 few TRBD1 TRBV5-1 CASSFGQGAGEKLFF TGCGCCAGCAGCTTTGGACAGGGGGCAGGGGAAAAACTGTTTTTT
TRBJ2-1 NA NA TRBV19 CASTSKGASSYNEQFF TGTGCCAGTACCTCCAAAGGGGCTAGCTCCTACAATGAGCAGTTCTTC
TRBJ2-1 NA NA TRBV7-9 CASSLEVTGEQFF TGTGCCAGCAGCTTAGAAGTCACCGGTGAGCAGTTCTTC
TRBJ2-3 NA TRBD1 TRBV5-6 CASSSRDREADTQYF TGTGCCAGCAGCTCCCGGGACAGGGAGGCTGATACGCAGTATTTT
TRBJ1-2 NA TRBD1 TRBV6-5 CASSREGADGYTF TGTGCCAGCAGCCGCGAGGGGGCAGATGGCTACACCTTC
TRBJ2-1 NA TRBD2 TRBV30 CACPNLAGGFYNEQFF TGTGCCTGCCCTAACCTAGCGGGTGGTTTCTACAATGAGCAGTTCTTC
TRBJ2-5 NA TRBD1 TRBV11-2 CASSLGTGAGRKTQYF TGTGCCAGCAGCTTGGGGACAGGGGCAGGTCGAAAGACCCAGTACTTC
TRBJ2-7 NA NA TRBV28 CASKFVGSNYEQYF TGTGCCAGCAAGTTTGTGGGCAGCAACTACGAGCAGTACTTC
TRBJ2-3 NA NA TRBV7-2 CASSFGGIAWTDTQYF TGTGCCAGCAGCTTCGGAGGGATTGCATGGACAGATACGCAGTATTTT
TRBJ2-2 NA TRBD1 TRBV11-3 CASSYRGSNTGELFF TGTGCCAGCAGCTACAGGGGCTCGAACACCGGGGAGCTGTTTTTT
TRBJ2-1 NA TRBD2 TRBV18 CASSPTGLAAYNEQFF TGTGCCAGCTCACCGACGGGACTAGCGGCTTACAATGAGCAGTTCTTC
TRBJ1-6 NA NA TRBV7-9 CASSLEPRSPLHF TGTGCCAGCAGCTTAGAACCGCGTTCACCCCTCCACTTT
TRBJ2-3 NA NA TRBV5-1 CATRRGVVSTDTQYF TGCGCCACCAGGCGGGGAGTCGTTAGCACAGATACGCAGTATTTT
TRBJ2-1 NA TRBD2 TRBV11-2 CASSFPGREGLDEQFF TGTGCCAGCAGCTTTCCGGGGCGGGAGGGCCTGGATGAGCAGTTCTTC
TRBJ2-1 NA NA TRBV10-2 CASSVSGEQFF TGCGCCAGCAGCGTTAGCGGAGAGCAGTTCTTC
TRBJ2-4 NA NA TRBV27 CASSLTRGGPGAKNIQYF TGTGCCAGCAGTTTAACGCGCGGAGGGCCTGGGGCCAAAAACATTCAGTACTTC
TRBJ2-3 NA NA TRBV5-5 CASSLAGTGYTDTQYF TGTGCCAGCAGCTTGGCTGGAACGGGGTACACAGATACGCAGTATTTT
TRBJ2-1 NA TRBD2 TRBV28 CASSLSGTSGHNEQFF TGTGCCAGCAGTTTATCCGGGACTAGCGGTCACAATGAGCAGTTCTTC
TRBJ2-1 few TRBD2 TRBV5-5 CASRASGRSYNEQFF TGTGCCAGCAGAGCTAGCGGGAGGTCCTACAATGAGCAGTTCTTC
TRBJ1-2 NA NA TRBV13 CASSFRVSRYGYTF TGTGCCAGCAGTTTCAGGGTATCTCGCTATGGCTACACCTTC
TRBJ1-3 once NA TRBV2 CASSQGNSGNTIYF TGTGCCAGCAGTCAGGGCAACTCTGGAAACACCATATATTTT
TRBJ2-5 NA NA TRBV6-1 CASSEQGGIQETQYF TGTGCCAGCAGTGAACAGGGAGGCATACAAGAGACCCAGTACTTC
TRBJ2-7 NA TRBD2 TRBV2 CASSLQTLAGFPYEQYF TGTGCCAGTAGCCTCCAAACACTAGCGGGTTTTCCCTACGAGCAGTACTTC
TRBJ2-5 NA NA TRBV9 CASSGGGGMSQETQYF TGTGCCAGCAGCGGGGGGGGCGGTATGTCCCAAGAGACCCAGTACTTC
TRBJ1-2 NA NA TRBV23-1 CASSNRDKGDYGYTF TGCGCCAGCAGCAACCGGGACAAAGGGGACTATGGCTACACCTTC
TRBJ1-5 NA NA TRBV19 CASIGQTYNQPQHF TGTGCCAGTATCGGACAGACATACAATCAGCCCCAGCATTTT
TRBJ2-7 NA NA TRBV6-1 CASLKGGTYEQYF TGTGCCAGCCTCAAGGGGGGGACCTACGAGCAGTACTTC
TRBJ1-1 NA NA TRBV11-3 CASGTGFGTEAFF TGTGCCAGCGGAACAGGGTTTGGCACTGAAGCTTTCTTT
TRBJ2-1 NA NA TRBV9 CASSVAASIQVEQFF TGTGCCAGCAGCGTAGCTGCGTCCATTCAGGTTGAGCAGTTCTTC
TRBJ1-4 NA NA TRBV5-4 CASSGLGELFF TGTGCCAGCAGCGGACTCGGGGAACTGTTTTTT
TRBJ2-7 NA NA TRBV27 CASSPDSNSYEQYF TGTGCCAGCAGTCCTGACAGTAACTCCTACGAGCAGTACTTC
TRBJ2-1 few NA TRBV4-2 CASSQGDNYNEQFF TGTGCCAGCAGCCAAGGGGACAACTACAATGAGCAGTTCTTC
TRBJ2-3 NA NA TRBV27 CASSFGPTQYF TGTGCCAGCAGTTTTGGGCCCACGCAGTATTTT
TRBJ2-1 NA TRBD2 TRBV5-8 CASSLDGSGGSYNEQFF TGTGCCAGCAGCTTGGATGGTAGCGGGGGATCCTACAATGAGCAGTTCTTC
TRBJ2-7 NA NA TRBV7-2 CASSPLFVGAKGAYEQYF TGTGCCAGCAGCCCACTCTTCGTGGGGGCGAAGGGCGCCTACGAGCAGTACTTC
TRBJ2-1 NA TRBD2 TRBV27 CASKGLAEYNEQFF TGTGCCAGCAAGGGACTAGCGGAGTACAATGAGCAGTTCTTC
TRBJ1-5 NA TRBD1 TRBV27 CASSPWDREVQPQHF TGTGCCAGCAGTCCCTGGGACAGGGAAGTCCAGCCCCAGCATTTT
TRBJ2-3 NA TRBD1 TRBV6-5 CASKGQEVTDTQYF TGTGCCAGCAAGGGACAGGAAGTCACAGATACGCAGTATTTT
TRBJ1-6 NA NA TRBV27 CASSPPTGWDSPLHF TGTGCCAGCAGTCCCCCAACAGGGTGGGATTCACCCCTCCACTTT
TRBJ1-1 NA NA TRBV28 CASRRAPEAFF TGTGCCAGCAGGAGGGCCCCTGAAGCTTTCTTT
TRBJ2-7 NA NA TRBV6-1 CASRAYEQYF TGTGCCAGCAGGGCTTACGAGCAGTACTTC
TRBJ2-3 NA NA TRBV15 CATSRDLQGPSTDTQYF TGTGCCACCAGCAGAGATCTGCAGGGGCCCAGCACAGATACGCAGTATTTT
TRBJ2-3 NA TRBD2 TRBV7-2 CASSPGGGGRALDTQYF TGTGCCAGCAGCCCCGGCGGTGGCGGGAGGGCCTTGGATACGCAGTATTTT
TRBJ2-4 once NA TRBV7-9 CASSSPWGLLGAKNIQYF TGTGCCAGCAGCTCCCCTTGGGGGCTACTGGGGGCCAAAAACATTCAGTACTTC